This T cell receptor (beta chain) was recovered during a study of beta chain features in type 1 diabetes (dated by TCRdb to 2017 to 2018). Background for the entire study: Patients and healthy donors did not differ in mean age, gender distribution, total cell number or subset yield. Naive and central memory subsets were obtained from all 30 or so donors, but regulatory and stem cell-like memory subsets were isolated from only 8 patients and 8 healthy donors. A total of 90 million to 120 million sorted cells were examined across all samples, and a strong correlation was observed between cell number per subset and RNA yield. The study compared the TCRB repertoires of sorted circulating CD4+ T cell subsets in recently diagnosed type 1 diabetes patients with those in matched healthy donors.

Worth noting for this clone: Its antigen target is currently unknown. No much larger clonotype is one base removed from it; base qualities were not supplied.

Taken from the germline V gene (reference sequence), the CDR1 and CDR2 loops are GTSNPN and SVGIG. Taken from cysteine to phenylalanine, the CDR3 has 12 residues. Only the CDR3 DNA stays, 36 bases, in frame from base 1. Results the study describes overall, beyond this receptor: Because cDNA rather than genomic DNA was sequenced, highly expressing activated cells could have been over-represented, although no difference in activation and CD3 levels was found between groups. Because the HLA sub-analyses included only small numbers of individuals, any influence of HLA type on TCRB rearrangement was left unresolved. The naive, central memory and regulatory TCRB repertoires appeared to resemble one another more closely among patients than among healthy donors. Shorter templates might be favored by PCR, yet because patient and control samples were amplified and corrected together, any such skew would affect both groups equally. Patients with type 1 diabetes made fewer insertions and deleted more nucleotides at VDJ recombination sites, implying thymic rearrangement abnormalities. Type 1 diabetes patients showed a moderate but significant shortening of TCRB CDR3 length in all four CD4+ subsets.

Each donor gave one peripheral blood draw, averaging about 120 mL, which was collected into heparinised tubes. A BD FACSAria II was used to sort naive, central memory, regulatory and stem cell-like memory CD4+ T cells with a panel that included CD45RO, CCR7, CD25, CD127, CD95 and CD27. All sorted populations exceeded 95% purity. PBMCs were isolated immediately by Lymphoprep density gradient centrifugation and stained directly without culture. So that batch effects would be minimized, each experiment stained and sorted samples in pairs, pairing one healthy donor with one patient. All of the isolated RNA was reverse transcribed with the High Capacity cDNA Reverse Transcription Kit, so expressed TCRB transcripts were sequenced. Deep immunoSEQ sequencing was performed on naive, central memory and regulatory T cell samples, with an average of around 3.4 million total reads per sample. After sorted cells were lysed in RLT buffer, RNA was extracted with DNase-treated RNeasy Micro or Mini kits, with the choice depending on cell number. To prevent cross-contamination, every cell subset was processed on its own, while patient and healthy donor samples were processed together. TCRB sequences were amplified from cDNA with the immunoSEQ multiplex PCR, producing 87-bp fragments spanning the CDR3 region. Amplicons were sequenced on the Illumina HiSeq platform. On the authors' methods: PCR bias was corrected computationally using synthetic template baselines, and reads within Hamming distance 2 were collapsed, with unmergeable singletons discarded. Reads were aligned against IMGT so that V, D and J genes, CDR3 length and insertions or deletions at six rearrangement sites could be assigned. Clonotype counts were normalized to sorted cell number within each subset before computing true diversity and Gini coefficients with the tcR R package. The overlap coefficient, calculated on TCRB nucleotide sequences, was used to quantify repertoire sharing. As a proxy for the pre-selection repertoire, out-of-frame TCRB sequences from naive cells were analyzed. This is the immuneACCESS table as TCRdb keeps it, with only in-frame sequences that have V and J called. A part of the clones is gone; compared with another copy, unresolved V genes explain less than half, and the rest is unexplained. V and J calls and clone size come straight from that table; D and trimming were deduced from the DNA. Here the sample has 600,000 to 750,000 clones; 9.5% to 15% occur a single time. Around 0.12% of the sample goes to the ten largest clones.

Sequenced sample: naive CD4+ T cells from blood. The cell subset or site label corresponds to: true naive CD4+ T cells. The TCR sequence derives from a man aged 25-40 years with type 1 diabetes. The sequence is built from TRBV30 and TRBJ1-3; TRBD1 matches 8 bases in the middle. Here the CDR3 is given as CARTGSGNTIYF. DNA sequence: TGTGCTAGGACAGGGTCTGGAAACACCATATATTTT.